Listed below are T cell receptor beta chains from one sample, sequenced in a study of early T cells in non-severe SARS-CoV-2 infection. MiXCR, run by TCRdb on the 5' RACE reads, gives a single entry per CDR3 protein. The sample lists roughly 53,000 distinct CDR3 sequences, about 10% occurring once. The sample was whole blood. The receptors stem from an adult who was a healthcare worker with PCR-confirmed SARS-CoV-2 infection or an uninfected control (not recorded which). The CDR3 runs from the conserved cysteine through the conserved F or W. The D gene is left open where the match is weak. Where a row states a size, it is once, few, many or the class of an expanded clone; other rows omit it.

J | size | D | V | DNA | CDR3
TRBJ2-3 | many | NA | TRBV5-1 | TGCGCCAGCAGCTTGGACGGAACTAGCACAGATACGCAGTATTTT | CASSLDGTSTDTQYF
TRBJ2-3 | many | TRBD1 | TRBV7-8 | TGTGCCAGCAGCTTCGGGACAGCCAGCACAGATACGCAGTATTTT | CASSFGTASTDTQYF
TRBJ1-5 | many | NA | TRBV12-3/TRBV12-4 | TGTGCCAGCAGCCCGGGGCGGGGAGTAGGGCAGCCCCAGCATTTT | CASSPGRGVGQPQHF
TRBJ2-1 | many | NA | TRBV5-5 | TGTGCCAGCAGCTTGAAGTCTAGCGCCTTGTACAATGAGCAGTTCTTC | CASSLKSSALYNEQFF
TRBJ2-7 | NA | NA | TRBV6-5 | TGTGCCAGCAGTTACACCGGGACCCAGAGGGAGCAGTACTTC | CASSYTGTQREQYF
TRBJ2-1 | NA | TRBD2 | TRBV12-3/TRBV12-4 | TGTGCCAGCCAAGTGCGGGGGGGCGCACCCTACAATGAGCAGTTCTTC | CASQVRGGAPYNEQFF
TRBJ2-1 | few | NA | TRBV7-2 | TGTGCCAGCAGCCCCGATAGCTCCTACAATGAGCAGTTCTTC | CASSPDSSYNEQFF
TRBJ2-2 | NA | TRBD2 | TRBV6-5 | TGTGCCACTTACCCCGGGACTAGCGCTATCGGGGAGCTGTTTTTT | CATYPGTSAIGELFF
TRBJ2-5 | NA | NA | TRBV6-2/TRBV6-3 | TGTGCCAGCAGTTACGCCGGGCGAGAGACCCAGTACTTC | CASSYAGRETQYF
TRBJ2-3 | NA | TRBD2 | TRBV29-1 | TGCAGCGTACCACTAGCGGGGCCCACAGATACGCAGTATTTT | CSVPLAGPTDTQYF
TRBJ2-1 | many | NA | TRBV11-2 | TGTGCCAGCAGCTTAAGGGGGATCTACAATGAGCAGTTCTTC | CASSLRGIYNEQFF
TRBJ1-2 | NA | NA | TRBV9 | TGTGCCAGCAGCGACGAAGGGGGTTTGGGCTACACCTTC | CASSDEGGLGYTF
TRBJ2-2 | many | TRBD2 | TRBV9 | TGTGCCAGCAGCCCTCGACTAGCGGGGTTTAACGGGATCGGGGAGCTGTTTTTT | CASSPRLAGFNGIGELFF
TRBJ1-4 | few | NA | TRBV29-1 | TGCAGCGTTGAAGATCGAGAAAAACTGTTTTTT | CSVEDREKLFF
TRBJ2-5 | few | NA | TRBV7-2 | TGTGCCAGCAGCCTCCGTTGGGGAAAAGAGACCCAGTACTTC | CASSLRWGKETQYF
TRBJ2-1 | NA | NA | TRBV14 | TGTGCCAGCAGCCGACTGCCCTACAATGAGCAGTTCTTC | CASSRLPYNEQFF